Listed below are T cell receptor beta chains from one sample, sequenced in a study of cytomegalovirus exposure and HLA in healthy donors. Some clones are missing from TCRdb's copy, which holds only in-frame ones; the method was immunoSEQ multiplex PCR. The top ten hold less than 9.5% of the sample, which has around 110,000 clones, approximately 70% seen once. Sequencing was done on a sample of PBMCs. The receptors come from a woman in her thirties or forties in good health and CMV-seropositive. CDR3s leave out the opening cysteine and the closing phenylalanine or tryptophan. A D gene is named only where the DNA matches it firmly. The size field is filled for only some rows; it gives once, few, many or a size class.

D: -
length: 16
size: few
V: TRBV4-3
J: TRBJ2-3
CDR3: ASSQVRVLADYTDTQY

D: TRBD2
length: 17
size: -
V: TRBV5-1
J: TRBJ2-3
CDR3: ASSLDRTSGSWSTDTQY

D: -
length: 11
size: few
V: TRBV18
J: TRBJ1-1
CDR3: ASSRDTPTEAF

D: -
length: 13
size: -
V: TRBV9
J: TRBJ1-1
CDR3: ALQRDRQVNTEAF

D: -
length: 12
size: -
V: TRBV7-9
J: TRBJ2-7
CDR3: ASSLVPEGYEQY

D: -
length: 11
size: -
V: TRBV28
J: TRBJ1-5
CDR3: ASKRAPNQPQH

D: -
length: 11
size: -
V: TRBV7-9
J: TRBJ2-7
CDR3: ASSLVPPYEQY

D: -
length: 15
size: -
V: TRBV7-3
J: TRBJ2-2
CDR3: ASSLQGGTENTGELF

D: TRBD1
length: 13
size: -
V: TRBV5-6
J: TRBJ2-7
CDR3: ASSLGTGPSYEQY

D: TRBD2
length: 13
size: -
V: TRBV6-5
J: TRBJ2-7
CDR3: ASSGLAGYSYEQY

D: -
length: 12
size: -
V: TRBV7-9
J: TRBJ1-1
CDR3: AQSFGTGTSEAF

D: TRBD2
length: 19
size: -
V: TRBV19
J: TRBJ2-2
CDR3: ASSLPLGSGALSYGTGELF

D: -
length: 15
size: -
V: TRBV19
J: TRBJ1-5
CDR3: ASRPGSRGLGNQPQH

D: TRBD2
length: 12
size: -
V: TRBV4-1
J: TRBJ2-2
CDR3: ASTLAGGGGELF

D: -
length: 17
size: -
V: TRBV18
J: TRBJ1-5
CDR3: ASPPSPGGREGDNQPQH

D: -
length: 12
size: -
V: TRBV5-6
J: TRBJ1-2
CDR3: ASSLGQANYGYT

D: -
length: 10
size: -
V: TRBV10-3
J: TRBJ2-7
CDR3: AVSSREYEQY

D: -
length: 12
size: -
V: TRBV4-3
J: TRBJ2-5
CDR3: ASSQTGIQETQY